The rows below give T cell receptor beta chains drawn from one sample of a study of monozygotic twins with inflammatory bowel disease. Following a re-call of the 5' RACE reads, TCRdb has one entry per CDR3 protein and lacks DNA. This listing includes 350,000 to 500,000 distinct CDR3 sequences. Sample: blood. These receptors were obtained from a human donor with ulcerative colitis or Crohn's disease, or a healthy co-twin of an affected twin (not recorded which). The CDR3 runs from the conserved cysteine through the conserved F or W.

TRBV5-4,TRBJ2-1,CASSPRTSGGDNEQFF
TRBV27,TRBJ1-3,CASSPTAGNTIYF
TRBV6-1,TRBJ1-1,CASIPWTGSNTEAFF
TRBV7-9,TRBJ2-5,CASSLLAGIQETQYF
TRBV6-1,TRBJ2-1,CASSDTMRISGRIYNEQFF
TRBV5-1,TRBJ1-1,CASSPTSGTTNTEAFF
TRBV10-3,TRBJ2-1,CAISSTSGDYNEQFF
TRBV12-3/TRBV12-4,TRBJ1-3,CASSLATSISGNTIYF
TRBV7-6,TRBJ2-7,CASSQMTGVWDEQYF
TRBV4-2,TRBJ1-5,CASSQEWQGNQPQHF
TRBV18,TRBJ2-6,CASSPTQFSGANVLTF
TRBV12-3/TRBV12-4,TRBJ1-1,CASSLGQGPEAFF
TRBV20-1,TRBJ1-1,CSAPSDFTEAFF
TRBV7-2,TRBJ2-3,CASSASGRASTDTQYF
TRBV5-5,TRBJ2-1,CASSLALAGGEEQFF
TRBV5-5,TRBJ1-2,CASSPPRPANYGYTF
TRBV20-1,TRBJ2-7,CSAREEGVLYEQYF
TRBV6-5,TRBJ2-1,CASSYSKGTGNEQFF
TRBV13,TRBJ2-7,CASSLGTSGIVRYEQYF
TRBV19,TRBJ2-1,CASRWQSSSYNEQFF
TRBV6-2/TRBV6-3,TRBJ1-5,CASSWGRANQPQHF
TRBV27,TRBJ2-1,CASRVRTVFNEQFF
TRBV18,TRBJ2-2,CASSRTGTSNTGELFF
TRBV30,TRBJ2-7,CAWSRAGPFYEQYF
TRBV5-1,TRBJ1-5,CASRSGQNQPQHF
TRBV5-5,TRBJ2-1,CASSLAAGGPPYNEQFF
TRBV5-6,TRBJ2-1,CASSWDIAGGSEFF
TRBV5-1,TRBJ1-6,CASTGQISPNSPLHF
TRBV7-9,TRBJ2-2,CASSLVGRLTNTGELFF
TRBV20-1,TRBJ1-1,CSAIESLNTEAFF
TRBV6-1,TRBJ2-6,CASSGTGSGANVLTF
TRBV29-1,TRBJ2-1,CSVVRSSYNEQFF
TRBV20-1,TRBJ2-1,CSAPAEKGYNEQFF
TRBV5-1,TRBJ2-5,CASSLSAGRQETQYF
TRBV12-3/TRBV12-4,TRBJ2-1,CASSPGLAGGLQKRDEQFF
TRBV9,TRBJ2-2,CASSGVPGELFF
TRBV12-3/TRBV12-4,TRBJ2-3,CASSRRGGGSTDTQYF
TRBV11-2,TRBJ1-3,CASSSLQDRRNTIYF
TRBV9,TRBJ2-7,CASSSRTGSEQYF
TRBV29-1,TRBJ1-1,CSVRRSGEGEAFF
TRBV6-1,TRBJ1-5,CASSPRQAGPNQPQHF
TRBV12-3/TRBV12-4,TRBJ2-2,CAMTKNSPGTGELFF
TRBV7-2,TRBJ2-7,CASSFELNKGNEQYF
TRBV6-1,TRBJ2-1,CASSDSGGNEQFF
TRBV7-9,TRBJ2-3,CASSFLAPDTQYF
TRBV18,TRBJ2-1,CASSPLKGSSYNEQFF
TRBV13,TRBJ2-3,CASSTSTRKSTDTQYF
TRBV20-1,TRBJ2-4,CSARPPGARVGKNIQYF
TRBV29-1,TRBJ2-4,CSVEGQGQNMQYF
TRBV27,TRBJ1-2,CASSLSQGGLGVYGYTF
TRBV18,TRBJ1-2,CASSPNQGRHGYTF